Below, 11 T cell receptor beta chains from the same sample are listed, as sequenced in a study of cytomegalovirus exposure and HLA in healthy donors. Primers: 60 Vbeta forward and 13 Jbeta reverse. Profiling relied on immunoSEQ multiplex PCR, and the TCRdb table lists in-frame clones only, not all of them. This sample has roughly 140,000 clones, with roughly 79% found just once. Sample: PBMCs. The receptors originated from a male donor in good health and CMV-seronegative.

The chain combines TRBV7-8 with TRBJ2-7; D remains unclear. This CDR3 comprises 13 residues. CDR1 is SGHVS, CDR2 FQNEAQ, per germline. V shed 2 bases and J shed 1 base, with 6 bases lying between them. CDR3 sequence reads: CASSLSESYEQYF. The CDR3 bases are TGTGCCAGCAGCTTATCTGAGTCCTACGAGCAGTACTTC.

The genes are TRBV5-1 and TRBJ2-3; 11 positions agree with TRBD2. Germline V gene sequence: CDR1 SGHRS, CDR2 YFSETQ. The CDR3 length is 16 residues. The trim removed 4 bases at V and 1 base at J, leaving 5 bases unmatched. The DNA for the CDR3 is TGCGCCAGCAGCAAGATTAGCGGGGGGGGCACAGATACGCAGTATTTT. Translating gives CASSKISGGGTDTQYF.

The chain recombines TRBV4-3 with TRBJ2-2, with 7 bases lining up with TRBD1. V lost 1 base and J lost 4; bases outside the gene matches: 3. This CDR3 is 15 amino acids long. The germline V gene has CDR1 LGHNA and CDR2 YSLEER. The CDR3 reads CASSQATGLTGELFF. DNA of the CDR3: TGCGCCAGCAGCCAAGCGACAGGGCTCACCGGGGAGCTGTTTTTT.

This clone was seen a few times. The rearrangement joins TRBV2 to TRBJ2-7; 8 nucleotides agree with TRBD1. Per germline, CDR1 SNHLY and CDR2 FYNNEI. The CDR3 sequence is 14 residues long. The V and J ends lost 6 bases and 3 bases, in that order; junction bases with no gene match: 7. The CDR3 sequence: CASRRTGTDYEQYF. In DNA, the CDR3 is TGTGCCAGCAGGAGGACAGGGACAGACTACGAGCAGTACTTC.

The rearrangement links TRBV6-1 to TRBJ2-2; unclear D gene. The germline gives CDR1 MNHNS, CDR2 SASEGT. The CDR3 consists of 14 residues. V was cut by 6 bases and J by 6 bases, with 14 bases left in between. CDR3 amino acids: CASRQTVTPGELFF. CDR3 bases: TGTGCCAGCAGACAGACCGTAACACCCGGGGAGCTGTTTTTT.

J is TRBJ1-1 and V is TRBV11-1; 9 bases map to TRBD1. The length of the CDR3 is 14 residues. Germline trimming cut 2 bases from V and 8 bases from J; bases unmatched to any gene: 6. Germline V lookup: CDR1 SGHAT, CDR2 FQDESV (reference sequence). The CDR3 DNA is TGTGCCAGCAGCTTACCGACAGGGGGTACCGAAGCTTTCTTT. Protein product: CASSLPTGGTEAFF.

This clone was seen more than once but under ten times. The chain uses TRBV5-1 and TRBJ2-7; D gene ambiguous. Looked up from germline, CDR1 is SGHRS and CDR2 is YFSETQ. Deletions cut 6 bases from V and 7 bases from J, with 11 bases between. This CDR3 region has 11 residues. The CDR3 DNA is TGCGCCAGCAAACTGCAGCGTGAGCAGTACTTC. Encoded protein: CASKLQREQYF.

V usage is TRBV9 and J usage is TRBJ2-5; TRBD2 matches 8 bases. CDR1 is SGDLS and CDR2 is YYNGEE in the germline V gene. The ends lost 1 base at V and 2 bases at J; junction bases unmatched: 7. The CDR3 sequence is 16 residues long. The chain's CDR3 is CASSVSSGGLQETQYF. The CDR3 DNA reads TGTGCCAGCAGCGTATCCAGCGGGGGACTTCAAGAGACCCAGTACTTC.

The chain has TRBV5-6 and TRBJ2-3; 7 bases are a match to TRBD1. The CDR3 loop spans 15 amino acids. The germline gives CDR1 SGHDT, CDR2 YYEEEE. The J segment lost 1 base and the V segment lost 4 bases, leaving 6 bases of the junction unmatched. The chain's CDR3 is CASSPDRTGTDTQYF. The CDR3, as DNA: TGTGCCAGCAGCCCGGACAGGACCGGCACAGATACGCAGTATTTT.

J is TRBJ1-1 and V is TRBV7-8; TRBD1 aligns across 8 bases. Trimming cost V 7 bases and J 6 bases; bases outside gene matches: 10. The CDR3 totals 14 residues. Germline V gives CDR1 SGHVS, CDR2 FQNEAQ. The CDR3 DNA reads TGTGCCAGCAACCCCTCAGGGGGCGCAGCTGAAGCTTTCTTT. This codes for CASNPSGGAAEAFF.

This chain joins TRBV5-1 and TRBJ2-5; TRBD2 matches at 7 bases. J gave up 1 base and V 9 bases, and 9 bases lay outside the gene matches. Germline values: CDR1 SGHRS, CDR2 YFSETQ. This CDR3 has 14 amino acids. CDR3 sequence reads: CATWEGWGQETQYF. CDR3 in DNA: TGCGCCACCTGGGAGGGATGGGGCCAAGAGACCCAGTACTTC.